The clone carrying this T cell receptor (beta chain) was seen ten or more times. This record comes from a study of blood T cell repertoires in COVID-19. Only in-frame clones appear in the TCRdb table, and some are missing; sequencing was by immunoSEQ multiplex PCR. The data show about 360,000 clones, with around nine tenths seen just once and 3% held by the top ten. The receptor's source is a human donor in a cohort sampled during active COVID-19. The sequenced sample was peripheral blood.

The CDR3 DNA reads as TGTGCCAGCAGGCCCGCCGGCAGGGACTATGGCTACACCTTC. Its protein is CASRPAGRDYGYTF. The chain uses TRBV2 and TRBJ1-2, with D maybe TRBD1 (5 bases). Per the germline V gene, CDR1 is SNHLY and CDR2 is FYNNEI. The CDR3 has 14 amino acids. The V end lost 6 bases, the J end lost 3 bases, and 14 bases lay between the germline ends.